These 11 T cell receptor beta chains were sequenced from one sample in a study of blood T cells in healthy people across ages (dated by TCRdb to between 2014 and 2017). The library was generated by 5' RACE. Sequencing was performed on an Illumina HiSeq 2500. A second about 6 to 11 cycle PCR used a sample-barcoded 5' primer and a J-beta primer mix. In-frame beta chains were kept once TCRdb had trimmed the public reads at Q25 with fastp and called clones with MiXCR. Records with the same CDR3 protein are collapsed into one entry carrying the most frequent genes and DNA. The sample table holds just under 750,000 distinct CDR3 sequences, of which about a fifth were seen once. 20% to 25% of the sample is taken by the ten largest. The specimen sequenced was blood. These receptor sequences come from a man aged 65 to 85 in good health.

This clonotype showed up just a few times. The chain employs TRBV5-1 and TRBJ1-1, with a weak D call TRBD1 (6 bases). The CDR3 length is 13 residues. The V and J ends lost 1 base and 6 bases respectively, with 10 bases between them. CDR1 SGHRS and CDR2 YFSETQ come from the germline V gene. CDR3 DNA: TGCGCCAGCAGCTTGAGAGGGGGGGCTGAAGCTTTCTTT. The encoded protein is CASSLRGGAEAFF.

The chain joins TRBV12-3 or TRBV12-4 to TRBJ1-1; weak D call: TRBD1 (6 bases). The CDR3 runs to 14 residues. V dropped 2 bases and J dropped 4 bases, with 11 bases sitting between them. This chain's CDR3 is CASSLLEGGTEAFF. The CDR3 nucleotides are TGTGCCAGCAGTTTATTGGAGGGGGGCACTGAAGCTTTCTTT.

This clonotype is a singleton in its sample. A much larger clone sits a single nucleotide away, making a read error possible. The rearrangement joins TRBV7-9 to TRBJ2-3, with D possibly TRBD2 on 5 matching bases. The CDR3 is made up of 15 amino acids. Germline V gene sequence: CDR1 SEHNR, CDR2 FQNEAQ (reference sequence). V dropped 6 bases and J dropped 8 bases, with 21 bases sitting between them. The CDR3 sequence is CASSSEGGPSTTQYF. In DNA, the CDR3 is TGTGCCAGCAGTTCAGAAGGAGGCCCCTCGACTACGCAGTATTTT.

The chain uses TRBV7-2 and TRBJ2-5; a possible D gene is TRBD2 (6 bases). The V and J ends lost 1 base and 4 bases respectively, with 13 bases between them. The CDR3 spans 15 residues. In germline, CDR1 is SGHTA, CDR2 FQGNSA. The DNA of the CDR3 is TGTGCCAGCAGCTTAGGGCCAGGGCGGGGAGAGACCCAGTACTTC. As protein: CASSLGPGRGETQYF.

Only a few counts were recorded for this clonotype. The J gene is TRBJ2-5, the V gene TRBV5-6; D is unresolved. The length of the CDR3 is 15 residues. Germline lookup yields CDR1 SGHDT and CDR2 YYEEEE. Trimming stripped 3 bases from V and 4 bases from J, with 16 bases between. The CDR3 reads CASSSSPDPGETQYF. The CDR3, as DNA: TGTGCCAGCAGCTCGAGTCCAGACCCGGGAGAGACCCAGTACTTC. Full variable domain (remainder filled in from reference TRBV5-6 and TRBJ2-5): DAGVTQSPTHLIKTRGQQVTLRCSPKSGHDTVSWYQQALGQGPQFIFQYYEEEERQRGNFPDRFSGHQFPNYSSELNVNALLLGDSALYLCASSSSPDPGETQYFGPGTRLLVL.

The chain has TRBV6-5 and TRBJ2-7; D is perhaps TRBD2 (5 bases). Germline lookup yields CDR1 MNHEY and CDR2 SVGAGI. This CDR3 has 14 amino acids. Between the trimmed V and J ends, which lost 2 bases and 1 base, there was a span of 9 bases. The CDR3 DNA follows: TGTGCCAGCAGTTACCGACGGGAATCCTACGAGCAGTACGTC. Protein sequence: CASSYRRESYEQYV.

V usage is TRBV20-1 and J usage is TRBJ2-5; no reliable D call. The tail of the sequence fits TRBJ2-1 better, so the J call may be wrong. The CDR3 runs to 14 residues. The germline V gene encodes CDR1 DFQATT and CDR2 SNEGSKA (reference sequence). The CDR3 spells CSASNLVVYNEQFF. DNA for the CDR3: TGCAGTGCTAGTAACCTGGTTGTTTACAATGAGCAGTTCTTC.

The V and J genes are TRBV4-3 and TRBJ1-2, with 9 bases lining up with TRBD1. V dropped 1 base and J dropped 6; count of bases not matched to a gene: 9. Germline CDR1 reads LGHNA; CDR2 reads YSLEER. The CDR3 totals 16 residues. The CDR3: CASSQVVRDRANGYTF. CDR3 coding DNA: TGCGCCAGCAGCCAAGTGGTCCGGGACAGGGCTAATGGCTACACCTTC.

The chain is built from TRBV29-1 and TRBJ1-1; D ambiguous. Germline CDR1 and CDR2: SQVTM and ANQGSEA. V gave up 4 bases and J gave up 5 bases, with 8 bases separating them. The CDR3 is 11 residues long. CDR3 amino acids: CSVGLATEAFF. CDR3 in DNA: TGCAGCGTTGGTCTTGCGACTGAAGCTTTCTTT.

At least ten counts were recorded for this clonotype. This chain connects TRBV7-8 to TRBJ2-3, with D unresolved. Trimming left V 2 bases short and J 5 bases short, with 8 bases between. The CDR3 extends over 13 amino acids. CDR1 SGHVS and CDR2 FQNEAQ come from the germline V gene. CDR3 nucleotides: TGTGCCAGCAGCTTACCGGCCGGAGATACGCAGTATTTT. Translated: CASSLPAGDTQYF. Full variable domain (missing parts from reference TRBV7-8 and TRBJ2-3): GAGVSQSPRYKVAKRGQDVALRCDPISGHVSLFWYQQALGQGPEFLTYFQNEAQLDKSGLPSDRFFAERPEGSVSTLKIQRTQQEDSAVYLCASSLPAGDTQYFGPGTRLTVL.

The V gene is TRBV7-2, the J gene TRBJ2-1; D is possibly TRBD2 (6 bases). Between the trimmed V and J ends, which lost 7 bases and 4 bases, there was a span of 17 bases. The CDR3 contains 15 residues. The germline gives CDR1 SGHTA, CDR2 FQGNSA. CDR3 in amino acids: CASTPWRDDYNEQFF. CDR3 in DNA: TGTGCCAGCACTCCTTGGAGGGATGATTACAATGAGCAGTTCTTC.